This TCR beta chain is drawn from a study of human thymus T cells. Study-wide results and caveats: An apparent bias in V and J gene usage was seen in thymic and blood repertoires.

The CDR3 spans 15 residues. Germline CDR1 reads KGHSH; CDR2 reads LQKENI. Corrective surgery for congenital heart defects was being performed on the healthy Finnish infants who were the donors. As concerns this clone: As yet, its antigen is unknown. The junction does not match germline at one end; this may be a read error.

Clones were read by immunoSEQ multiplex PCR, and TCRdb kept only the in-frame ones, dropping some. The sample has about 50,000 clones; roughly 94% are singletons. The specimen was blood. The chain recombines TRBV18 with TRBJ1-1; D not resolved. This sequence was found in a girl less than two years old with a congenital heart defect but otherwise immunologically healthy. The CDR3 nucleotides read TGTGCCAGCTCACCACCGCCCCCCATGAAAACTGAAGCTTTCTTT. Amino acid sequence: CASSPPPPMKTEAFF.